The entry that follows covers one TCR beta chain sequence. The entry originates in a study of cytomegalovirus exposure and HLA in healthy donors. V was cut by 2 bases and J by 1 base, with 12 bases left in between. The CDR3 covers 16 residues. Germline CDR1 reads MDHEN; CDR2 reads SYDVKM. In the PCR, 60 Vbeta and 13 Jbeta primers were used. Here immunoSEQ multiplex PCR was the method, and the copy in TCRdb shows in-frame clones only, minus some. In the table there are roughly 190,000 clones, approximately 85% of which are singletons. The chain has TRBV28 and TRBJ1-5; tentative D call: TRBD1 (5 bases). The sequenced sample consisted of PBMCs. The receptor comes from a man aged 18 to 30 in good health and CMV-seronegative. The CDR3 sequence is CASSLHLQGSNQPQHF. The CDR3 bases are TGTGCCAGCAGTTTACACCTCCAGGGAAGCAATCAGCCCCAGCATTTT.